Listed below are T cell receptor beta chains from one sample, sequenced in a study of metastatic and nonmetastatic thyroid tumors. TCRdb reprocessed the PCR reads via MiXCR. The data hold roughly 50,000 clones, with roughly a fifth observed a single time. The sequenced sample was blood. All receptors derive from a male donor with papillary thyroid cancer or a benign thyroid nodule (not recorded which). Some clones in this sample may be carry-over from other donors' samples. Both conserved end residues are part of each CDR3. A D gene is named only where the DNA matches it firmly. Clone size is given for some rows only: seen once, a few or many times, or a class if the clone is expanded.

d_gene: -; j_gene: TRBJ1-3; abundance: many; v_gene: TRBV19; CDR3nt: TGTGCCAGTAGCTCCGGTCGTTCTGGAAACACCATATATTTT; CDR3aa: CASSSGRSGNTIYF
d_gene: -; j_gene: TRBJ1-6; abundance: many; v_gene: TRBV20-1; CDR3nt: TGCAGTGCTCCCGCCGGGGGGCTCGCTAATTCACCCCTCCACTTT; CDR3aa: CSAPAGGLANSPLHF
d_gene: -; j_gene: TRBJ2-7; abundance: many; v_gene: TRBV18; CDR3nt: TGTGCCAGCTCACCGGAAAGGGGACAAGCCTACGAGCAGTACTTC; CDR3aa: CASSPERGQAYEQYF
d_gene: -; j_gene: TRBJ1-4; abundance: -; v_gene: TRBV20-1; CDR3nt: TGCAGTGCTGCGGGCTCCGAGGACGAAGAACTGTTTTTT; CDR3aa: CSAAGSEDEELFF
d_gene: -; j_gene: TRBJ2-3; abundance: many; v_gene: TRBV12-3/TRBV12-4; CDR3nt: TGTGCCAGCAGTTTGCAGAGCACAGATACGCAGTATTTT; CDR3aa: CASSLQSTDTQYF
d_gene: TRBD1; j_gene: TRBJ1-2; abundance: -; v_gene: TRBV6-1; CDR3nt: TGTGCCAGCCGCTCTGGGCCCCTAGGGGGCGAATATGGCTACACCTTC; CDR3aa: CASRSGPLGGEYGYTF
d_gene: -; j_gene: TRBJ2-7; abundance: many; v_gene: TRBV7-3; CDR3nt: TGTGCCAGCAGCACAAGCCCGGGTCATTTAGAAGAGCAGTACTTC; CDR3aa: CASSTSPGHLEEQYF
d_gene: TRBD1; j_gene: TRBJ2-5; abundance: -; v_gene: TRBV12-5; CDR3nt: TGTGCTAGTGTTCCCGACAGGGGACGATCCCTTCAAGAGACCCAGTACTTC; CDR3aa: CASVPDRGRSLQETQYF
d_gene: -; j_gene: TRBJ2-3; abundance: many; v_gene: TRBV5-1; CDR3nt: TGCGCCAGCCCAAGGGGAGTTCGGACAGATACGCAGTATTTT; CDR3aa: CASPRGVRTDTQYF
d_gene: -; j_gene: TRBJ2-1; abundance: -; v_gene: TRBV7-3; CDR3nt: TGTGCCAGCAGCTTATCAGGAACCAATGAGCAGTTCTTC; CDR3aa: CASSLSGTNEQFF
d_gene: -; j_gene: TRBJ1-1; abundance: -; v_gene: TRBV20-1; CDR3nt: TGCAGTGCTAGGACGGCGAACACTGAAGCTTTCTTT; CDR3aa: CSARTANTEAFF
d_gene: -; j_gene: TRBJ2-5; abundance: -; v_gene: TRBV5-6; CDR3nt: TGTGCCAGCAGCTTGGAGGATTGCGGGCGTAACCAAGAGACCCAGTACTTC; CDR3aa: CASSLEDCGRNQETQYF
d_gene: -; j_gene: TRBJ2-7; abundance: many; v_gene: TRBV7-2; CDR3nt: TGTGCCAGCAGCTGGGGTGCCCCCCTCTCCTACGAGCAGTACTTC; CDR3aa: CASSWGAPLSYEQYF
d_gene: TRBD2; j_gene: TRBJ2-1; abundance: many; v_gene: TRBV19; CDR3nt: TGTGCCAGTAGTAAGCCTTTAGCGGGAGGGAGGAATGAGCAGTTCTTT; CDR3aa: CASSKPLAGGRNEQFF
d_gene: -; j_gene: TRBJ1-6; abundance: -; v_gene: TRBV6-5; CDR3nt: TGTGCCAGCAGTTCACAGGGAGGGGATTCACCCCTCCACTTT; CDR3aa: CASSSQGGDSPLHF
d_gene: -; j_gene: TRBJ1-1; abundance: many; v_gene: TRBV11-1; CDR3nt: TGTGCCAGCAGCAACACTCCAGGGATCGGGAACACTGAAGCTTTCTTT; CDR3aa: CASSNTPGIGNTEAFF
d_gene: TRBD2; j_gene: TRBJ2-7; abundance: -; v_gene: TRBV6-2/TRBV6-3; CDR3nt: TGTGCCAGCAGTTGGCCGCGGACTAGCGGTTACGAGCAGTACTTC; CDR3aa: CASSWPRTSGYEQYF